This TCR beta chain was identified during a study of shared T cell receptors in the human thymus. In germline, CDR1 is MDHEN, CDR2 SYDVKM. The CDR3 is 15 amino acids. After removal of 6 bases from V and 3 bases from J, the junction contained 7 bases not matched to a gene. Here immunoSEQ multiplex PCR was the method, and the copy in TCRdb shows in-frame clones only, minus some. The repertoire includes hundreds of thousands of clones, roughly 74% of them detected once, and around 0.012% sits in the top ten. This sample also belongs to another study, concerning human thymus T cells. According to that study: It was healthy Finnish infants having corrective surgery for congenital heart defects who were the donors. Obtained as resections during corrective heart surgery, the thymus tissue was then studied. Thymic and blood repertoires appeared to show biased V and J gene usage. Related reports documented highly overlapping thymic repertoires among unrelated individuals.

The clonotype comes from a boy in the first two years of life with a congenital heart defect. The chain uses TRBV28 and TRBJ1-2; 10 bases line up with TRBD1. The sequenced material came from thymocytes. The CDR3 here is CASRETGGRDYGYTF. The CDR3 nucleotides are TGTGCCAGCAGAGAGACAGGGGGCAGGGACTATGGCTACACCTTC.